A selection of T cell receptor beta chains follows, all from one sample in a study of blood T cell repertoires in COVID-19. Assay used: immunoSEQ multiplex PCR; TCRdb lists only in-frame clones, some missing. This sample has more than 60,000 clones, with about 90% found just once. Sequences were obtained from peripheral blood. All receptors derive from a human donor in a cohort sampled during active COVID-19. The CDR3 runs from the conserved cysteine through the conserved F or W. Fields, in order: J gene, D gene, V gene, clone size, CDR3 protein, CDR3 DNA. The D gene is left open where the match is weak. Size is stated for part of the rows, as once, few or many counts, or as a class when the clone is expanded.

TRBJ2-7	-	TRBV5-1	-	CASSLAGLSYEQYF	TGCGCCAGCAGCTTGGCCGGACTTTCCTACGAGCAGTACTTC
TRBJ1-5	TRBD1	TRBV18	few	CASSPRNRGDNQPQHF	TGTGCCAGCTCACCACGTAACAGGGGCGACAATCAGCCCCAGCATTTT
TRBJ2-2	-	TRBV9	-	CASSDRVGNTGELFF	TGTGCCAGCAGCGACAGGGTTGGAAACACCGGGGAGCTGTTTTTT
TRBJ1-1	-	TRBV7-2	-	CASSLGVTGNTEAFF	TGTGCCAGCAGCTTAGGAGTGACAGGGAACACTGAAGCTTTCTTT
TRBJ2-7	TRBD1	TRBV2	-	CASSRDRSYEQYF	TGTGCCAGCAGTAGGGACAGGAGCTACGAGCAGTACTTC
TRBJ2-3	TRBD2	TRBV11-3	once	CASSLGTSGTDTQYF	TGTGCCAGCAGCTTGGGGACTAGCGGCACAGATACGCAGTATTTT
TRBJ2-2	TRBD2	TRBV18	-	CASSPGLAGGPHTGELFF	TGTGCCAGCTCACCGGGACTAGCGGGGGGGCCCCACACCGGGGAGCTGTTTTTT
TRBJ1-5	-	TRBV20-1	-	CSASSPGDYSNQPQHF	TGCAGTGCTAGTTCACCAGGCGATTATAGCAATCAGCCCCAGCATTTT
TRBJ1-1	-	TRBV5-1	-	CASSLGRGNTEAFF	TGCGCCAGCAGCTTGGGTAGGGGGAACACTGAAGCTTTCTTT
TRBJ1-2	TRBD1	TRBV14	-	CASREATGDYGYTF	TGTGCCAGCAGGGAGGCGACAGGGGACTATGGCTACACCTTC
TRBJ2-1	TRBD2	TRBV9	-	CASTRSGTSGAKGEQFF	TGTGCCAGCACTCGTTCCGGGACTAGCGGCGCAAAGGGGGAGCAGTTCTTC
TRBJ2-2	-	TRBV3-1/TRBV3-2	-	CASMGAHANTGELFF	TGTGCCAGCATGGGGGCTCACGCGAACACCGGGGAGCTGTTTTTT
TRBJ1-5	TRBD1	TRBV6-2/TRBV6-3	-	CASSHRGEGWQPQHF	TGTGCCAGCAGTCACAGGGGGGAGGGATGGCAGCCCCAGCATTTT
TRBJ2-1	-	TRBV5-4	-	CATRGYNEQFF	TGTGCCACCCGCGGGTATAATGAGCAGTTCTTC
TRBJ2-5	-	TRBV5-1	-	CASSLAGYQETQYF	TGCGCCAGCAGCTTGGCCGGGTACCAAGAGACCCAGTACTTC
TRBJ2-7	TRBD1	TRBV29-1	-	CSAGQGNEQYF	TGCAGCGCCGGACAGGGAAACGAGCAGTACTTC
TRBJ1-6	-	TRBV6-5	-	CASSSGLDSPLHF	TGTGCCAGCAGTTCAGGGTTGGATTCACCCCTCCACTTT
TRBJ2-5	TRBD1	TRBV10-3	once	CANPDREETQYF	TGTGCCAACCCGGACAGGGAGGAGACCCAGTACTTC
TRBJ1-2	-	TRBV6-1	-	CASSALLGQTNYGYTF	TGTGCCAGCAGTGCATTGTTAGGACAAACTAACTATGGCTACACCTTC
TRBJ1-1	TRBD1	TRBV13	once	CASSLGQGWNTEAFF	TGTGCCAGCAGCTTGGGACAGGGGTGGAACACTGAAGCTTTCTTT
TRBJ1-2	-	TRBV3-1/TRBV3-2	-	CASSQEGGGYTF	TGTGCCAGCAGCCAAGAAGGGGGTGGCTACACCTTC
TRBJ2-3	TRBD1	TRBV19	-	CASKNRGASTDTQYF	TGTGCCAGCAAGAACAGGGGGGCTAGCACAGATACGCAGTATTTT
TRBJ2-2	TRBD1	TRBV11-2	once	CASRGDRSTGELFF	TGTGCCAGCAGGGGGGACAGGAGCACCGGGGAGCTGTTTTTT
TRBJ1-5	TRBD1	TRBV15	-	CATSRAVLGPGGDGNQPQHF	TGTGCCACCAGCAGAGCGGTCCTAGGGCCAGGGGGCGATGGCAATCAGCCCCAGCATTTT
TRBJ1-2	-	TRBV7-2	-	CASSLVSDKQGNGYTF	TGTGCCAGCAGCTTAGTTTCCGATAAACAGGGTAACGGCTACACCTTC
TRBJ1-1	-	TRBV29-1	-	CSVGRQQNTEAFF	TGCAGCGTTGGTCGACAGCAGAACACTGAAGCTTTCTTT
TRBJ1-1	-	TRBV30	once	CADPTANLNTEAFF	TGTGCCGATCCGACAGCGAACCTGAACACTGAAGCTTTCTTT
TRBJ2-5	-	TRBV9	-	CASSVERGVIPETQYF	TGTGCCAGCAGCGTAGAAAGGGGTGTAATTCCGGAGACCCAGTACTTC
TRBJ2-1	-	TRBV11-3	-	CASSLDPRRGGNEQFF	TGTGCCAGCAGCTTAGACCCGAGGAGGGGGGGGAATGAGCAGTTCTTC
TRBJ1-1	-	TRBV3-1/TRBV3-2	-	CASSQQGPLRAFF	TGTGCCAGCAGCCAACAGGGCCCCCTGAGGGCTTTCTTT
TRBJ2-7	TRBD2	TRBV18	-	CASSPPSGRSLGEQYF	TGTGCCAGCTCACCACCGAGCGGGAGGTCCTTGGGCGAGCAGTACTTC
TRBJ2-5	-	TRBV5-4	-	CASSLMRTPETQYF	TGTGCCAGCAGCTTGATGAGAACTCCGGAGACCCAGTACTTC
TRBJ2-3	-	TRBV11-2	once	CASSSMGDSQTYTDTQYF	TGTGCCAGCAGCTCCATGGGGGACTCCCAGACCTACACAGATACGCAGTATTTT
TRBJ2-7	TRBD2	TRBV16	-	CASSQWVGGTFYEQYF	TGTGCCAGCAGCCAATGGGTCGGGGGGACGTTTTACGAGCAGTACTTC
TRBJ1-1	-	TRBV12-3/TRBV12-4	-	CASSRQLNTEAFF	TGTGCCAGCAGTCGACAGTTGAACACTGAAGCTTTCTTT
TRBJ1-5	TRBD1	TRBV3-1/TRBV3-2	-	CASSHGTGGGQPQHF	TGTGCCAGCAGCCACGGGACAGGGGGAGGTCAGCCCCAGCATTTT
TRBJ2-3	-	TRBV4-2	-	CASSQDRVGRGVSTDTQYF	TGTGCCAGCAGCCAAGATAGGGTAGGCAGGGGAGTTAGCACAGATACGCAGTATTTT
TRBJ1-2	-	TRBV12-5	few	CATADSLFYGYTF	TGTGCTACCGCGGACAGCCTGTTCTATGGCTACACCTTC
TRBJ2-1	TRBD2	TRBV6-2/TRBV6-3	-	CASSSGGSSYNEQFF	TGTGCCAGCAGCAGCGGGGGGTCGTCCTACAATGAGCAGTTCTTC
TRBJ2-5	TRBD1	TRBV7-8	-	CASTPQGQGLKTQYF	TGTGCCAGCACCCCACAGGGGCAGGGTCTAAAGACCCAGTACTTC
TRBJ1-1	-	TRBV2	-	CASSGGGVLDTEAFF	TGTGCCAGCAGTGGGGGAGGGGTTTTGGACACTGAAGCTTTCTTT
TRBJ2-5	TRBD1	TRBV19	-	CASSVGTGGQETQYF	TGTGCCAGTAGTGTGGGGACAGGCGGACAAGAGACCCAGTACTTC
TRBJ2-1	-	TRBV18	-	CASSPPGSYNEQFF	TGTGCCAGCTCACCTCCAGGGTCCTACAATGAGCAGTTCTTC
TRBJ1-2	-	TRBV5-8	-	CASTTPRQPNYGYTF	TGTGCCAGCACCACCCCCCGACAGCCTAACTATGGCTACACCTTC
TRBJ2-7	-	TRBV18	-	CASSPYAAMSGYEQYF	TGTGCCAGCTCACCTTACGCCGCGATGTCCGGCTACGAGCAGTACTTC
TRBJ2-3	TRBD1	TRBV4-2	-	CASSQDLTRTGAMDTQYF	TGTGCCAGCAGCCAAGATCTGACGAGGACAGGGGCAATGGATACGCAGTATTTT
TRBJ2-5	TRBD2	TRBV7-7	-	CASSSTSGGQETQYF	TGTGCTAGCAGCTCAACTAGCGGGGGGCAAGAGACCCAGTACTTC